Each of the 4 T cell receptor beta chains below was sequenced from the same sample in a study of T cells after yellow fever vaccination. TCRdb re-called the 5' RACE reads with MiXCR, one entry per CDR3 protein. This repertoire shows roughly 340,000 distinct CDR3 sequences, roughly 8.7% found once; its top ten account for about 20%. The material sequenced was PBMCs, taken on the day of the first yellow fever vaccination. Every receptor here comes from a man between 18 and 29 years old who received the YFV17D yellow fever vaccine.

The CDR3 region has the DNA TGTGCCAGCAGCTTATACGGTACTAGCACAGATACGCAGTATTTT. Protein sequence: CASSLYGTSTDTQYF. This rearrangement joins TRBV7-2 to TRBJ2-3; no clear D gene. The ends were cut back, 2 bases at V and 0 bases at J, with 9 bases in the middle. The CDR3 is 15 residues long. Germline CDR1 is SGHTA and CDR2 is FQGNSA.

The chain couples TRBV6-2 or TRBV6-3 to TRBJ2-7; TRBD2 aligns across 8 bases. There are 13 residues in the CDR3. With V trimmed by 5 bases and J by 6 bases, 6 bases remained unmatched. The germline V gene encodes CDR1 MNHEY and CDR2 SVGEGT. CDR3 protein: CASSTRGDGEQYV. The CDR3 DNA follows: TGTGCCAGCAGTACGCGGGGGGACGGCGAGCAGTACGTC.

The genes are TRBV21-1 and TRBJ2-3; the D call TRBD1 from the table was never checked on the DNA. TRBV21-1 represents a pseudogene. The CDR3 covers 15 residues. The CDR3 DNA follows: TGTGCCAGCAGCAAAGAGGGGGATCCTACAGATACGCAGTATTTT. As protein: CASSKEGDPTDTQYF.

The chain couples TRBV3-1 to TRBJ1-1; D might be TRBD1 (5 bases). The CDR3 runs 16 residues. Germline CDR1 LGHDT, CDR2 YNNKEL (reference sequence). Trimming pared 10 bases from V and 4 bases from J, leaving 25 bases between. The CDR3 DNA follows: TGTGCCACCCCCGCAATGCAGACAGTTAGTCGCACTGAAGCTTTCTTT. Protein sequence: CATPAMQTVSRTEAFF.